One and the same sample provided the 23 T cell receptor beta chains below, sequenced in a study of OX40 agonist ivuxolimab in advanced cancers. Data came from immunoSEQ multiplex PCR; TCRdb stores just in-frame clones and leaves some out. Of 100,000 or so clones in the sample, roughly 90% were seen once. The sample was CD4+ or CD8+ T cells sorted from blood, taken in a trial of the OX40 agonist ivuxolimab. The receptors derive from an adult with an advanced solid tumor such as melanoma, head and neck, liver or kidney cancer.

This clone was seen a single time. The CDR3: CASSLGSSGGQETQYF. CDR3 in DNA: TGCGCCAGCAGCTTGGGTTCTAGCGGGGGGCAAGAGACCCAGTACTTC. This chain joins TRBV5-1 and TRBJ2-5, with 11 bases lining up with TRBD2. The junction had 3 bases not matched to a gene; V was cut back by 0 bases and J by 2 bases. CDR1 SGHRS and CDR2 YFSETQ come from the germline V gene. This CDR3 has 16 amino acids.

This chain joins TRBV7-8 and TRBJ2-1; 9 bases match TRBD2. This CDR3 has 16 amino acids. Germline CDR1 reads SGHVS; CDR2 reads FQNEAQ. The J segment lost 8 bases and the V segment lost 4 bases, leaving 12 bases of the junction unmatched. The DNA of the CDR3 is TGTGCCAGCAGCTCACCTCTAGCGGGACTTCTAGATGAGCAGTTCTTC. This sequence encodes CASSSPLAGLLDEQFF.

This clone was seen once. The CDR3: CSVIIPDRGKPQHF. CDR3 coding DNA: TGCAGCGTGATTATACCGGACAGGGGAAAGCCCCAGCATTTT. V is TRBV29-1 and J is TRBJ1-5, with TRBD1 matching over 9 bases. The CDR3 extends over 14 amino acids. From germline, CDR1 is SQVTM and CDR2 ANQGSEA. Trimming cost V 6 bases and J 8 bases; bases outside gene matches: 11.

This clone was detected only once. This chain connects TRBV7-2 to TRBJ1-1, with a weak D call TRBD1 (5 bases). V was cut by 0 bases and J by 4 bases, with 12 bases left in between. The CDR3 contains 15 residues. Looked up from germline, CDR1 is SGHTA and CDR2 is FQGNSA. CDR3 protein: CASSLASWGITEAFF. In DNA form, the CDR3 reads TGTGCCAGCAGCTTAGCCAGCTGGGGGATCACTGAAGCTTTCTTT.

This CDR3 reads CASSFRTSGARGRDEQFF. Here the CDR3 DNA reads TGTGCCAGCAGCTTTCGGACTAGCGGGGCTAGGGGCCGCGATGAGCAGTTCTTC. The gene calls are TRBV7-8 and TRBJ2-1; the match to TRBD2 covers 12 bases. After removal of 3 bases from V and 8 bases from J, the junction contained 14 bases not matched to a gene. From germline, CDR1 is SGHVS and CDR2 FQNEAQ. The CDR3 totals 18 residues.

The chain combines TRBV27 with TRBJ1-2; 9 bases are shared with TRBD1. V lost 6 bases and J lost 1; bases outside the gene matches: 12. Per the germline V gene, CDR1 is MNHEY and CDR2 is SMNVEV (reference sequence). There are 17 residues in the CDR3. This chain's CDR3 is CASRPIRDRVINYGYTF. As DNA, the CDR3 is TGTGCCAGCAGACCCATCCGGGACAGGGTGATTAACTATGGCTACACCTTC.

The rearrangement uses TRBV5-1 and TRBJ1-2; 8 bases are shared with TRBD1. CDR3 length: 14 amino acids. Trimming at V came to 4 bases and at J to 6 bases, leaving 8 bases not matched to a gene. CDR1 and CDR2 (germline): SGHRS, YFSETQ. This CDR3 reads CASSPGQGVDGYTF. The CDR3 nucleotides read TGCGCCAGCAGCCCAGGACAGGGTGTGGATGGCTACACCTTC. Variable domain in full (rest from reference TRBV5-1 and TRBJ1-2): KAGVTQTPRYLIKTRGQQVTLSCSPISGHRSVSWYQQTPGQGLQFLFEYFSETQRNKGNFPGRFSGRQFSNSRSEMNVSTLELGDSALYLCASSPGQGVDGYTFGSGTRLTVV.

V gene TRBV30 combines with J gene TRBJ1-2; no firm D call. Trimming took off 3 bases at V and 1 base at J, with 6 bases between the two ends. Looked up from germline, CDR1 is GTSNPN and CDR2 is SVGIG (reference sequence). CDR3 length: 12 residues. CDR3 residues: CAWRLNNYGYTF. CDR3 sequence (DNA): TGTGCCTGGAGACTGAATAACTATGGCTACACCTTC.

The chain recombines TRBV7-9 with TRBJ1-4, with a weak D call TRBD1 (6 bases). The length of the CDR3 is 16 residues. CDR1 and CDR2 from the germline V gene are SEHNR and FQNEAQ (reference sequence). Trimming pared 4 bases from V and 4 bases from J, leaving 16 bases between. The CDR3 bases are TGTGCCAGCAGCTCTCCAGACAGGCTCCATAATGAAAAACTGTTTTTT. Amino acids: CASSSPDRLHNEKLFF.

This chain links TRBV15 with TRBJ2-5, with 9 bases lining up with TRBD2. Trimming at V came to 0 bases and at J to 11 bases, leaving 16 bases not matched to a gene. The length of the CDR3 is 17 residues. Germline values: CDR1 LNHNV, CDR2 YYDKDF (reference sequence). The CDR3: CATSRDLDAASSGVQYF. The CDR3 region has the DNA TGTGCCACCAGCAGAGATCTTGATGCGGCGTCTAGCGGGGTTCAGTACTTC.

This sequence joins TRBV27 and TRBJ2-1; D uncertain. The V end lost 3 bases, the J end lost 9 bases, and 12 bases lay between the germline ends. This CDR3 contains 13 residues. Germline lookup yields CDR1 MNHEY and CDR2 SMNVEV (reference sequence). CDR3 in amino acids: CASSFQKLGEQFF. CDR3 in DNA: TGTGCCAGCAGTTTCCAAAAACTGGGTGAGCAGTTCTTC.

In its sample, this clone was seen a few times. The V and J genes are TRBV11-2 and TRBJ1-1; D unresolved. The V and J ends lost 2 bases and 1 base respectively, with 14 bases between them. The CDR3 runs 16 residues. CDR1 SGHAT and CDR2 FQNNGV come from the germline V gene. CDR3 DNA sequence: TGTGCCAGCAGCTTAAGCCGACGGCGGCGGAACACTGAAGCTTTCTTT. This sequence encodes CASSLSRRRRNTEAFF.

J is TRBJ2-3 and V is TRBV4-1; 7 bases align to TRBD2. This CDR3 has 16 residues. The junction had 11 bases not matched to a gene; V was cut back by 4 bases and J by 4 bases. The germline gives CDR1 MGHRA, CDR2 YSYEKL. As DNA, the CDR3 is TGCGCCAGCAGCCCCAGGACGGGAGGTTTCGCAGATACGCAGTATTTT. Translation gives CASSPRTGGFADTQYF.

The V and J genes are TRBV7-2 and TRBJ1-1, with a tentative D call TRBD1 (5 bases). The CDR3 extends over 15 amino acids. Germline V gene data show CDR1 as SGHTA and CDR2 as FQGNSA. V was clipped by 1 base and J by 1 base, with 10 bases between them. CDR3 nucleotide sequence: TGTGCCAGCAGCTTAGGGGGGTTCAAGAACACTGAAGCTTTCTTT. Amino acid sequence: CASSLGGFKNTEAFF.

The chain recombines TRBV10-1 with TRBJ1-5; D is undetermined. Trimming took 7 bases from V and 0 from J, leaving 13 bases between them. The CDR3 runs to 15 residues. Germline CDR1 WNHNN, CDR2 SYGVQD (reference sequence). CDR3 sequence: CASIDSGYSNQPQHF. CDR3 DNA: TGCGCCAGCATTGATAGTGGGTATAGCAATCAGCCCCAGCATTTT.

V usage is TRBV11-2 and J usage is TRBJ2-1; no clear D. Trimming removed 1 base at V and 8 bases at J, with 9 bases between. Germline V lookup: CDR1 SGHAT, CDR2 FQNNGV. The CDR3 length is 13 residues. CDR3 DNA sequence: TGTGCCAGCAGCTTAGCACAAATTGATGAGCAGTTCTTC. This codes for CASSLAQIDEQFF.

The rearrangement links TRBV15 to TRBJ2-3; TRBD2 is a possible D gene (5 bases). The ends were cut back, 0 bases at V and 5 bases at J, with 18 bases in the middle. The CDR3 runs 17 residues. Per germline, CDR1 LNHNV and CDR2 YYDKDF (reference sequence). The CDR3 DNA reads TGTGCCACCAGCAGAGATGGTACGGGAAGATCCGGAGATACGCAGTATTTT. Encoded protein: CATSRDGTGRSGDTQYF.

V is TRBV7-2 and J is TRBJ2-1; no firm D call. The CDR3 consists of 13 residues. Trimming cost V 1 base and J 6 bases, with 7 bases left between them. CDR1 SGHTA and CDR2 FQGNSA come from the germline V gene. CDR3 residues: CASSLGPGNEQFF. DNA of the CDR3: TGTGCCAGCAGCTTAGGGCCCGGCAATGAGCAGTTCTTC.

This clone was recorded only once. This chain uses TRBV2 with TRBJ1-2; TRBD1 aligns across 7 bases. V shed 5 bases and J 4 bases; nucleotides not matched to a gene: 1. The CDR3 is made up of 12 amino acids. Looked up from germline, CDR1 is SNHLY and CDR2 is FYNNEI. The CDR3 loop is CASSRDSYGYTF. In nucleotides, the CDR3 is TGTGCCAGCAGTCGGGACAGCTATGGCTACACCTTC.

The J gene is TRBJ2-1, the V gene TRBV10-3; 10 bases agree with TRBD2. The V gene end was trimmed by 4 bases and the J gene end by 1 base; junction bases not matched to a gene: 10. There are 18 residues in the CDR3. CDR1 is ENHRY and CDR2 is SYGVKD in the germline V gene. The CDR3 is CAISASASGSISYNEQFF. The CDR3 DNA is TGTGCCATCAGTGCTTCGGCTAGCGGGAGCATATCCTACAATGAGCAGTTCTTC.

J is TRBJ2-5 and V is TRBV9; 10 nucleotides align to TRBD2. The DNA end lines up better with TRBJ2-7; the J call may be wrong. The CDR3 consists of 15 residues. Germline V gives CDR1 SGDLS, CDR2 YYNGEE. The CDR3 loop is CASSVGGTSAYEQYF. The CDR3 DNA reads TGTGCCAGCAGCGTAGGTGGGACTAGCGCATACGAGCAGTACTTC.

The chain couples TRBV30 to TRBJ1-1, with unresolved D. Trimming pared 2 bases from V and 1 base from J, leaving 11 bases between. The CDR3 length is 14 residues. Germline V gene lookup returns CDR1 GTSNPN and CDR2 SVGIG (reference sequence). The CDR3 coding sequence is TGTGCCTGGAGTCCCCTTGTCAGGAACACTGAAGCTTTCTTT. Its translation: CAWSPLVRNTEAFF.

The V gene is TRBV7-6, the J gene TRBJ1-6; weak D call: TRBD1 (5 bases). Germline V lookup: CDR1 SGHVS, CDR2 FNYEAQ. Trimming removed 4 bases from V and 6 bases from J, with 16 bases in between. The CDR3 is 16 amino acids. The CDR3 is CASSSAQGDSNSPLHF. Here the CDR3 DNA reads TGTGCCAGCAGCTCCGCTCAGGGAGACTCTAATTCACCCCTCCACTTT.